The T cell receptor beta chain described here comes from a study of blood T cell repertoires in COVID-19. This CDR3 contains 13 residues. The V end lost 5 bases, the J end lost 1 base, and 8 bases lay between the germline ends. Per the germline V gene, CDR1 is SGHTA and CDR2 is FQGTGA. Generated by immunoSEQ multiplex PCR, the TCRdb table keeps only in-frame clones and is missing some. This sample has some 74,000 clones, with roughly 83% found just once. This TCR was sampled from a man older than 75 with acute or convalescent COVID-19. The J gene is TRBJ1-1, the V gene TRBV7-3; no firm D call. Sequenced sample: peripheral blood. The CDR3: CASSRVANTEAFF. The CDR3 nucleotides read TGTGCCAGCAGCCGTGTAGCGAACACTGAAGCTTTCTTT.